The source of this T cell receptor beta chain is a study of OX40 agonist ivuxolimab in advanced cancers. Study summary: The treatment was a fully human IgG2 OX40 agonist, ivuxolimab. Those enrolled were less than 85% male, with a mean age of approximately 60 years and ages from roughly 20 to 85.

The data were produced by immunoSEQ multiplex PCR, yet TCRdb's version contains in-frame clones alone and is incomplete. The sample has about 76,000 clones, 85% seen once. Study-level results: With doses of 0.1 to 3.0 mg/kg, CD4+ and CD8+ blood T cells had undergone clonal expansion by week 6. Some patients without response likewise showed low normalized clonal expansion.

CDR3 length: 12 residues. Germline V gene sequence: CDR1 GTSNPN, CDR2 SVGIG (reference sequence). V was shortened by 0 bases and J by 5 bases, with 2 bases between the two germline ends. Concerning this clone: What it binds is not known.

Sequenced material: CD4+ or CD8+ T cells sorted from blood, taken in a trial of the OX40 agonist ivuxolimab. This sequence originates from an adult with an advanced solid tumor such as melanoma, head and neck, liver or kidney cancer. The chain carries TRBV30 and TRBJ1-6; D is undetermined. In nucleotides, the CDR3 is TGTGCCTGGAGTGTTAATAATTCACCCCTCCACTTT. Protein: CAWSVNNSPLHF.